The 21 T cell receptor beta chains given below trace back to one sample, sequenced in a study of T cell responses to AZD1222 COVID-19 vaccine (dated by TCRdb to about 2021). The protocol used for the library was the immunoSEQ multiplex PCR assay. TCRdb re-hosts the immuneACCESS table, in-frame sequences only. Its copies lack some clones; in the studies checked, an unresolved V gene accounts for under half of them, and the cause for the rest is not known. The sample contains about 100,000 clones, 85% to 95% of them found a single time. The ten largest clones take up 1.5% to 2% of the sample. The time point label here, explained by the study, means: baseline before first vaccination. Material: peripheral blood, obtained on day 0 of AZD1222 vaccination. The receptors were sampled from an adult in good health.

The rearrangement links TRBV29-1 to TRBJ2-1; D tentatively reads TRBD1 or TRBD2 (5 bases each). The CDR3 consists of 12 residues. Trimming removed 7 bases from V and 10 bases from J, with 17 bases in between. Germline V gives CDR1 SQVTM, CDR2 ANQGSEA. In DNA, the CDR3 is TGCAGCGCCCGTCGGGGCGGGCAGGAGCAGTTCTTC. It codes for CSARRGGQEQFF.

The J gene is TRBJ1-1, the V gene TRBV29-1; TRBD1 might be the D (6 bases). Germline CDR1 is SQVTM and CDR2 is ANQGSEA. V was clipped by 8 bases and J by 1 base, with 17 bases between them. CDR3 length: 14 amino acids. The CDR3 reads CSPMRDTSNTEAFF. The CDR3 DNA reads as TGCAGCCCCATGAGGGACACATCGAACACTGAAGCTTTCTTT.

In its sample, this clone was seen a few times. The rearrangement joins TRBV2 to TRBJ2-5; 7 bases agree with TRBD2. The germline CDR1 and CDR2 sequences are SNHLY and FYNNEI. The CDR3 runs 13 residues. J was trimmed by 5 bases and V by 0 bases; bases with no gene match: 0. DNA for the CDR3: TGTGCCAGCAGTGAAGCTAGCGGGGAGACCCAGTACTTC. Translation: CASSEASGETQYF.

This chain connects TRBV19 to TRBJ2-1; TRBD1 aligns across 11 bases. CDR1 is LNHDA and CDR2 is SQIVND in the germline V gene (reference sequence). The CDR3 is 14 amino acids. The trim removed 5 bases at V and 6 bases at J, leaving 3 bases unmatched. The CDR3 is CASSGTGGSNEQFF. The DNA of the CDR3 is TGTGCCAGTAGTGGGACAGGGGGGAGCAATGAGCAGTTCTTC.

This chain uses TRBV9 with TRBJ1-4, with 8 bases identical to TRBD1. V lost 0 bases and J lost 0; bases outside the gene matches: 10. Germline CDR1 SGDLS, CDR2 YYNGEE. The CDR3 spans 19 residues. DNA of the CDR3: TGTGCCAGCAGCGTAGACGGGACAGGAGCCCTTGCAACTAATGAAAAACTGTTTTTT. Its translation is CASSVDGTGALATNEKLFF.

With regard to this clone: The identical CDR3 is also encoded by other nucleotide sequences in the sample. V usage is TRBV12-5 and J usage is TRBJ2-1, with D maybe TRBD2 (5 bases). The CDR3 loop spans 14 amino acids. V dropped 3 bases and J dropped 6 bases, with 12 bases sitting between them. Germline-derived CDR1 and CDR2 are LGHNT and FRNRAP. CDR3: CASGLGPGSNEQFF. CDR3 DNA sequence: TGTGCTAGTGGTTTAGGACCGGGGAGCAATGAGCAGTTCTTC.

The CDR3 reads CASSLLHGTGELFF. The CDR3 nucleotides are TGCGCCAGCAGCTTGTTGCATGGGACCGGGGAGCTGTTTTTT. The V gene is TRBV5-1, the J gene TRBJ2-2; D remains ambiguous. Germline CDR1 is SGHRS and CDR2 is YFSETQ. The CDR3 contains 14 residues. V was cut by 1 base and J by 5 bases, with 9 bases left in between.

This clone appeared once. The CDR3 nucleotides read TGTGCCAGCAGTTTAGGTTTTGGGACAGGGTATGGCTACACCTTC. As protein: CASSLGFGTGYGYTF. The rearrangement links TRBV28 to TRBJ1-2, with TRBD1 identical over 9 bases. V trimming: 2 bases; J trimming: 5 bases; junction bases outside the gene matches: 6. Germline V gene lookup returns CDR1 MDHEN and CDR2 SYDVKM. The CDR3 spans 15 residues.

The CDR3 DNA sequence: TGTGCCAGTCGGACAGGGTTCGGTAACATTCAGTACTTC. Residues: CASRTGFGNIQYF. V is TRBV19 and J is TRBJ2-4, with 8 bases lining up with TRBD1. Trimming cost V 8 bases and J 7 bases; bases outside gene matches: 7. The CDR3 totals 13 residues. Germline loops: CDR1 LNHDA, CDR2 SQIVND (reference sequence).

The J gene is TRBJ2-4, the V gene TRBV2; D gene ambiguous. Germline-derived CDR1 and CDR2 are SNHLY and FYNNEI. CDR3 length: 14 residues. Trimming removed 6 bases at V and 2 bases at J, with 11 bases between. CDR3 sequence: CASSPTLTKNIQYF. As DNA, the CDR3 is TGTGCCAGCAGCCCGACTCTGACCAAAAACATTCAGTACTTC.

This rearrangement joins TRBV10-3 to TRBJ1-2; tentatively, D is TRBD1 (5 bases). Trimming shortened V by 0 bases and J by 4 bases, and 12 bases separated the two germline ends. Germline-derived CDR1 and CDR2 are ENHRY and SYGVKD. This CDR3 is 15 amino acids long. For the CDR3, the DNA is TGTGCCATCAGTGAGTCGGTGGGGGTTATCTATGGCTACACCTTC. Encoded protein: CAISESVGVIYGYTF.

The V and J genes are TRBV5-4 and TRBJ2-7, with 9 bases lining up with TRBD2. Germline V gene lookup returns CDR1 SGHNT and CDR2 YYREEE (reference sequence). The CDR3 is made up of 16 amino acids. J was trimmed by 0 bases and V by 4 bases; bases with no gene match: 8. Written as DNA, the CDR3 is TGTGCCAGCAGCCTATTTAGCGGGAGCCCCTCCTACGAGCAGTACTTC. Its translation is CASSLFSGSPSYEQYF.

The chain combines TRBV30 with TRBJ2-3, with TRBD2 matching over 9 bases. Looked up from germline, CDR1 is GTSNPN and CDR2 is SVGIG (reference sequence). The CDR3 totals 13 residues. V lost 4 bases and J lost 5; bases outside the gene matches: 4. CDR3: CAWTSGDIDTQYF. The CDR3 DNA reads TGTGCCTGGACTAGCGGGGATATAGATACGCAGTATTTT. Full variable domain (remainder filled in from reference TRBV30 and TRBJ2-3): SQTIHQWPATLVQPVGSPLSLECTVEGTSNPNLYWYRQAAGRGLQLLFYSVGIGQISSEVPQNLSASRPQDRQFILSSKKLLLSDSGFYLCAWTSGDIDTQYFGPGTRLTVL.

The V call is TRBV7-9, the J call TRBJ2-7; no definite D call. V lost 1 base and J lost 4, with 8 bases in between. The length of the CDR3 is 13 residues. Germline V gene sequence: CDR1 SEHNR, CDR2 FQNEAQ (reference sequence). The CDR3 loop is CASSLVRSYEQYF. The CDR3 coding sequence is TGTGCCAGCAGCTTAGTTCGGTCGTACGAGCAGTACTTC. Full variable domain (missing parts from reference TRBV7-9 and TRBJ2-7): DTGVSQNPRHKITKRGQNVTFRCDPISEHNRLYWYRQTLGQGPEFLTYFQNEAQLEKSRLLSDRFSAERPKGSFSTLEIQRTEQGDSAMYLCASSLVRSYEQYFGPGTRLTVT.

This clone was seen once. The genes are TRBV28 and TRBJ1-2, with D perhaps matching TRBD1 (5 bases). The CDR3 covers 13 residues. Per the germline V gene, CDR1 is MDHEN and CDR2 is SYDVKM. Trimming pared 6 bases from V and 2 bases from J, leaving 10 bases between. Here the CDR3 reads CASRTEGNYGYTF. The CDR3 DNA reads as TGTGCCAGCAGGACTGAGGGGAACTATGGCTACACCTTC.

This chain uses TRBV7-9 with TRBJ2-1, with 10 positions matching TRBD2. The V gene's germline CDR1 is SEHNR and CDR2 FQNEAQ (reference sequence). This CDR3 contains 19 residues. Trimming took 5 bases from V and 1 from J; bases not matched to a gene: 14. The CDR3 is CASSPRMKIAGGSYNEQFF. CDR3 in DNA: TGTGCCAGCAGCCCGAGGATGAAGATAGCGGGAGGTTCCTACAATGAGCAGTTCTTC.

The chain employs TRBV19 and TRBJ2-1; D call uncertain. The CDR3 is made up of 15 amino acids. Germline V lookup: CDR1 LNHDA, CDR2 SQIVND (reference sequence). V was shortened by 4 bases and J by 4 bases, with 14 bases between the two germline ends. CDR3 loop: CASSTSAPGYNEQFF. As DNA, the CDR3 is TGTGCCAGTAGTACCTCAGCGCCCGGGTACAATGAGCAGTTCTTC.

The CDR3 nucleotides read TGTGCCAGCACCACGACCGACAGGGGATCGAATGGCTACACCTTC. As protein: CASTTTDRGSNGYTF. V and J are TRBV6-6 and TRBJ1-2, with 8 positions matching TRBD1. V dropped 7 bases and J dropped 6; count of bases not matched to a gene: 13. The CDR3 length is 15 residues. CDR1 is MNHNY, CDR2 SVGAGI, per germline (reference sequence).

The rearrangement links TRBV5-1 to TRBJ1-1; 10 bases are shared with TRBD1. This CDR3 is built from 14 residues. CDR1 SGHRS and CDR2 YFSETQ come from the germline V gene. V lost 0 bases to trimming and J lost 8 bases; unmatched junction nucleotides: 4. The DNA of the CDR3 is TGCGCCAGCAGCTTGGGACAGGGGGCTGGAGAAGCTTTCTTT. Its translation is CASSLGQGAGEAFF. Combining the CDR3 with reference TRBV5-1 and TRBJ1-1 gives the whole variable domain KAGVTQTPRYLIKTRGQQVTLSCSPISGHRSVSWYQQTPGQGLQFLFEYFSETQRNKGNFPGRFSGRQFSNSRSEMNVSTLELGDSALYLCASSLGQGAGEAFFGQGTRLTVV.

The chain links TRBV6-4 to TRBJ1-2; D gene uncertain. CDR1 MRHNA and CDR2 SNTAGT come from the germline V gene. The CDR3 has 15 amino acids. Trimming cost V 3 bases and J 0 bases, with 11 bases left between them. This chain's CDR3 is CASSEAHGANYGYTF. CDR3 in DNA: TGTGCCAGCAGTGAAGCCCACGGGGCTAACTATGGCTACACCTTC.

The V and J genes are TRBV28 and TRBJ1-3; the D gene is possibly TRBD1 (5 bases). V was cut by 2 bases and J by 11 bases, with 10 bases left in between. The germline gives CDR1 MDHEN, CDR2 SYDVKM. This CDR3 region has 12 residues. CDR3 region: CASSLVGQSIYF. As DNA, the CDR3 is TGTGCCAGCAGTTTAGTAGGACAATCCATATATTTT. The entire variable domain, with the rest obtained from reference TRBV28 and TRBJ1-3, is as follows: DVKVTQSSRYLVKRTGEKVFLECVQDMDHENMFWYRQDPGLGLRLIYFSYDVKMKEKGDIPEGYSVSREKKERFSLILESASTNQTSMYLCASSLVGQSIYFGEGSWLTVV.